Below, 21 T cell receptor beta chains from the same sample are listed, as sequenced in a study of blood T cell repertoires in COVID-19 (dated by TCRdb to about 2020). The library came from the immunoSEQ multiplex PCR assay. This immuneACCESS table, as held by TCRdb, lists in-frame sequences with V and J called but not all clones. Of the missing ones, under half trace to an unresolved V gene in checked studies; the others have no known cause. The sample table records more than 250,000 clones; roughly 88% of these occur just once. 1.5% to 2% of the sample is taken by the ten largest. The sample comprised peripheral blood. Receptor source: a woman aged 45-59 years with acute or convalescent COVID-19.

A few counts support this clone. The chain couples TRBV6-1 to TRBJ1-5; D is uncertain. Per germline, CDR1 MNHNS and CDR2 SASEGT. The CDR3 runs to 17 residues. V lost 0 bases and J lost 0, with 12 bases in between. CDR3 DNA sequence: TGTGCCAGCAGTGAAGCAGCGGCAGAATATAGCAATCAGCCCCAGCATTTT. The encoded protein is CASSEAAAEYSNQPQHF.

This clone occurred a few times. V and J are TRBV28 and TRBJ1-1; D ambiguous. Germline V gene sequence: CDR1 MDHEN, CDR2 SYDVKM. V gave up 2 bases and J gave up 4 bases, with 14 bases separating them. This CDR3 comprises 15 residues. CDR3 DNA: TGTGCCAGCAGTTTAGGAATGGGCTCCGGCACTGAAGCTTTCTTT. It codes for CASSLGMGSGTEAFF.

The chain links TRBV6-5 to TRBJ1-2; TRBD1 matches at 8 bases. The CDR3 sequence is 14 residues long. With V trimmed by 0 bases and J by 7 bases, 4 bases remained unmatched. In germline, CDR1 is MNHEY, CDR2 SVGAGI. The CDR3: CASSYSITGGGYTF. CDR3 sequence (DNA): TGTGCCAGCAGTTACTCGATTACAGGGGGTGGCTACACCTTC.

This chain links TRBV27 with TRBJ1-1; possibly TRBD1 for D (6 bases). This CDR3 has 14 residues. Trimming cost V 5 bases and J 4 bases, with 14 bases left between them. Germline loops: CDR1 MNHEY, CDR2 SMNVEV (reference sequence). DNA of the CDR3: TGTGCCAGCAGTGGGTGGGGGGGGGCCACTGAAGCTTTCTTT. Amino acid sequence: CASSGWGGATEAFF.

This rearrangement joins TRBV30 to TRBJ2-7; D is unresolved. Germline values: CDR1 GTSNPN, CDR2 SVGIG (reference sequence). V was clipped by 1 base and J by 5 bases, with 9 bases between them. The CDR3 spans 12 residues. The CDR3 is CAWSAVLDEQYF. Here the CDR3 DNA reads TGTGCCTGGAGTGCGGTACTCGACGAGCAGTACTTC.

The chain combines TRBV28 with TRBJ1-1; D not resolved. V gave up 3 bases and J gave up 10 bases, with 21 bases separating them. Germline loops: CDR1 MDHEN, CDR2 SYDVKM. This CDR3 comprises 15 residues. The CDR3 nucleotides are TGTGCCAGCAGTTTTCCGGGCACCTTGGGGAGTGGAGCTTTCTTT. This codes for CASSFPGTLGSGAFF. Full variable domain (missing parts from reference TRBV28 and TRBJ1-1): DVKVTQSSRYLVKRTGEKVFLECVQDMDHENMFWYRQDPGLGLRLIYFSYDVKMKEKGDIPEGYSVSREKKERFSLILESASTNQTSMYLCASSFPGTLGSGAFFGQGTRLTVV.

The J gene is TRBJ2-1, the V gene TRBV5-1, with 16 bases that match TRBD2. Losses at the gene ends were 4 bases for V and 8 bases for J; bases not matched to a gene: 12. CDR3 size: 18 residues. Germline values: CDR1 SGHRS, CDR2 YFSETQ. The CDR3 protein is CASSIYGTSGRAGDEQFF. Written as DNA, the CDR3 is TGCGCCAGCAGCATCTACGGGACTAGCGGGAGGGCGGGCGATGAGCAGTTCTTC.

This clone was observed a handful of times. The CDR3 reads CASSYRPTGGEKLFF. The CDR3, as DNA: TGTGCCAGCAGTTACCGGCCAACAGGGGGTGAAAAACTGTTTTTT. This chain joins TRBV6-5 and TRBJ1-4; 8 bases agree with TRBD1. Germline V gene sequence: CDR1 MNHEY, CDR2 SVGAGI. V lost 2 bases and J lost 7; bases outside the gene matches: 6. This CDR3 comprises 15 residues.

This clone appeared a few times. This chain connects TRBV7-8 to TRBJ2-3; 7 bases are a match to TRBD1. V was pared by 6 bases and J by 3 bases, with 12 bases of the junction left unmatched. The CDR3 runs 16 residues. CDR1 is SGHVS and CDR2 is FQNEAQ in the germline V gene. The DNA for the CDR3 is TGTGCCAGCAGTTCGACAGGGAGTGGTTGGACAGATACGCAGTATTTT. Translated, it gives CASSSTGSGWTDTQYF.

This sequence joins TRBV5-6 and TRBJ1-4; the D is unclear. CDR3 length equals 14 residues. CDR1 is SGHDT and CDR2 is YYEEEE in the germline V gene. Trimming removed 2 bases at V and 7 bases at J, with 12 bases between. In DNA form, the CDR3 reads TGTGCCAGCAGCTTAGGGAGCAGGAGTGAAAAACTGTTTTTT. This sequence encodes CASSLGSRSEKLFF.

The rearrangement joins TRBV10-3 to TRBJ2-7; D gene ambiguous. Germline CDR1 is ENHRY and CDR2 is SYGVKD. The CDR3 runs to 11 residues. V dropped 4 bases and J dropped 7 bases, with 8 bases sitting between them. The CDR3 protein is CAISGIGEQYF. The CDR3 DNA follows: TGTGCCATCAGTGGGATCGGGGAGCAGTACTTC.

The rearrangement links TRBV18 to TRBJ1-5, with D maybe TRBD1 (6 bases). CDR1 and CDR2 from the germline V gene are KGHSH and LQKENI. V was shortened by 5 bases and J by 3 bases, with 8 bases between the two germline ends. The CDR3 totals 13 residues. CDR3 protein: CASSWDINQPQHF. Here the CDR3 DNA reads TGTGCCAGCTCATGGGACATCAATCAGCCCCAGCATTTT.

CDR3 bases: TGTGCCAGCAGCCAAGGACAGGGGGCCAAATCACCCCTCCACTTT. This gives the protein CASSQGQGAKSPLHF. The gene calls are TRBV3-1 (or the pseudogene TRBV3-2) and TRBJ1-6; TRBD1 matches at 10 bases. V was clipped by 1 base and J by 10 bases; unmatched bases: 4. This CDR3 has 15 amino acids. Germline V lookup: CDR1 LGHDT, CDR2 YNNKEL (reference sequence).

The V gene is TRBV5-1, the J gene TRBJ2-2, with 14 bases matching TRBD2. J lost 6 bases, V lost 7 bases, and 11 bases had no gene match. The CDR3 is 17 residues long. Germline values: CDR1 SGHRS, CDR2 YFSETQ. The CDR3 DNA is TGCGCCAGCTGGCCTCAGGGACTAGCGGGAGAGGCCGGGGAGCTGTTTTTT. Its translation is CASWPQGLAGEAGELFF.

V and J are TRBV6-6 and TRBJ1-5; weak D call: TRBD1 (6 bases). This CDR3 is built from 14 residues. CDR1 and CDR2 from the germline V gene are MNHNY and SVGAGI (reference sequence). Trimming removed 4 bases from V and 1 base from J, with 8 bases in between. CDR3 coding DNA: TGTGCCAGCAGTTCACAGGGAAGCAATCAGCCCCAGCATTTT. Amino acids: CASSSQGSNQPQHF.

The V and J genes are TRBV5-5 and TRBJ1-4, with D tentatively TRBD1 (5 bases). CDR3 length: 15 residues. The V gene's germline CDR1 is SGHKS and CDR2 YYEKEE (reference sequence). Trimming took 3 bases from V and 0 from J, leaving 9 bases between them. The CDR3 DNA is TGTGCCAGCAGCTCCCAGGGTGCAACTAATGAAAAACTGTTTTTT. Amino acid sequence: CASSSQGATNEKLFF.

V gene TRBV7-3 combines with J gene TRBJ2-7; weak D call: TRBD2 (6 bases). This CDR3 is 14 amino acids long. Germline V CDR1 and CDR2: SGHTA, FQGTGA. The V and J ends lost 2 bases and 2 bases respectively, with 10 bases between them. The CDR3 loop reads CASSLGGGTYEQYF. Here the CDR3 DNA reads TGTGCCAGCAGCTTAGGTGGGGGGACCTACGAGCAGTACTTC.

The chain recombines TRBV28 with TRBJ1-2; TRBD1 agrees at 7 bases. Germline V gene lookup returns CDR1 MDHEN and CDR2 SYDVKM. With V trimmed by 7 bases and J by 4 bases, 6 bases remained unmatched. The CDR3 is 13 amino acids. CDR3 amino acids: CASTTGQIYGYTF. In DNA, the CDR3 is TGTGCCAGCACCACGGGACAGATCTATGGCTACACCTTC.

The V call is TRBV28, the J call TRBJ2-1; D remains unclear. The CDR3 sequence is 16 residues long. Per the germline V gene, CDR1 is MDHEN and CDR2 is SYDVKM. Trimming stripped 4 bases from V and 8 bases from J, with 21 bases between. CDR3 region: CASSSRRTVRVDEQFF. The CDR3 coding sequence is TGTGCCAGCAGTTCTCGAAGAACAGTGAGAGTCGATGAGCAGTTCTTC. Full variable domain (missing parts from reference TRBV28 and TRBJ2-1): DVKVTQSSRYLVKRTGEKVFLECVQDMDHENMFWYRQDPGLGLRLIYFSYDVKMKEKGDIPEGYSVSREKKERFSLILESASTNQTSMYLCASSSRRTVRVDEQFFGPGTRLTVL.

This clone has only a few counts. The sample contains more than one DNA sequence encoding this CDR3. This chain uses TRBV18 with TRBJ1-4; the match to TRBD1 covers 9 bases. The V and J ends lost 0 bases and 7 bases, in that order; junction bases with no gene match: 3. CDR3 size: 15 residues. Germline loops: CDR1 KGHSH, CDR2 LQKENI. The CDR3 loop is CASSPPGQGGEKLFF. The CDR3 DNA is TGTGCCAGCTCACCACCGGGACAGGGAGGTGAAAAACTGTTTTTT.

This chain connects TRBV19 to TRBJ2-2, with 9 bases that match TRBD1. The V and J ends lost 4 bases and 4 bases, in that order; junction bases with no gene match: 13. From germline, CDR1 is LNHDA and CDR2 SQIVND (reference sequence). This CDR3 is built from 18 residues. The CDR3 DNA is TGTGCCAGTAGTACGGGGACAGGGAAAGGTATCGGCACCGGGGAGCTGTTTTTT. Its protein is CASSTGTGKGIGTGELFF.